These 21 T cell receptor beta chains share one sample of origin, sequenced in a study of T cell responses to AZD1222 COVID-19 vaccine. Generated by immunoSEQ multiplex PCR, the TCRdb table keeps only in-frame clones and is missing some. The sample contains some 160,000 clones, 85% to 95% of which appear only once. The sequenced sample was peripheral blood, obtained on day 0 of AZD1222 vaccination. Every receptor here comes from an adult in good health.

This clone appeared once. This sequence joins TRBV6-5 and TRBJ1-6, with unresolved D. Trimming cost V 8 bases and J 13 bases, with 18 bases left between them. CDR3 length: 13 residues. CDR1 MNHEY and CDR2 SVGAGI come from the germline V gene. CDR3 residues: CASSLGSVSPLHF. The CDR3 bases are TGTGCCAGCTCTCTGGGGAGCGTTAGCCCCCTCCACTTT.

V is TRBV10-3 and J is TRBJ1-6, with D unclear. CDR1 is ENHRY and CDR2 is SYGVKD in the germline V gene. This CDR3 is 13 amino acids long. V lost 6 bases and J lost 13, with 16 bases in between. CDR3 loop: CAIRFSDSSPLHF. CDR3 nucleotide sequence: TGTGCCATCAGGTTTTCCGACTCCTCGCCCCTCCACTTT.

The V gene is TRBV11-2, the J gene TRBJ2-7; possibly TRBD1 for D (6 bases). The germline V gene encodes CDR1 SGHAT and CDR2 FQNNGV. V lost 4 bases to trimming and J lost 3 bases, with 7 bases between them. This CDR3 has 12 residues. The CDR3 spells CASSSQGYEQYF. CDR3 nucleotide sequence: TGTGCCAGCAGCTCACAGGGCTACGAGCAGTACTTC.

V and J are TRBV7-9 and TRBJ1-5; D gene ambiguous. V dropped 2 bases and J dropped 4 bases, with 15 bases sitting between them. The length of the CDR3 is 16 residues. Per germline, CDR1 SEHNR and CDR2 FQNEAQ (reference sequence). The CDR3 nucleotides are TGTGCCAGCAGCTTAAAGGAGTACGGGCAGAATCAGCCCCAGCATTTT. It codes for CASSLKEYGQNQPQHF.

The rearrangement links TRBV3-1 (or the pseudogene TRBV3-2) to TRBJ2-5; D may be TRBD2 (5 bases). The V end was cut by 3 bases, the J end by 0 bases, with 17 bases between. CDR1 is LGHDT and CDR2 is YNNKEL in the germline V gene (reference sequence). This CDR3 is built from 17 residues. This CDR3 reads CASSQVPEAVYQETQYF. The DNA for the CDR3 is TGTGCCAGCAGCCAGGTGCCAGAAGCGGTTTACCAAGAGACCCAGTACTTC.

The V and J genes are TRBV19 and TRBJ2-3; 14 bases are shared with TRBD2. From germline, CDR1 is LNHDA and CDR2 SQIVND (reference sequence). The CDR3 totals 18 residues. V trimming: 4 bases; J trimming: 2 bases; junction bases outside the gene matches: 8. The CDR3 DNA is TGTGCCAGTAGTACTGGACTAGCGGGGGGCTATAACACAGATACGCAGTATTTT. This codes for CASSTGLAGGYNTDTQYF. Supplemented by reference TRBV19 and TRBJ2-3, the full variable domain reads DGGITQSPKYLFRKEGQNVTLSCEQNLNHDAMYWYRQDPGQGLRLIYYSQIVNDFQKGDIAEGYSVSREKKESFPLTVTSAQKNPTAFYLCASSTGLAGGYNTDTQYFGPGTRLTVL.

The chain combines TRBV12-3 or TRBV12-4 with TRBJ2-1; 7 bases match TRBD2. The V and J ends lost 3 bases and 15 bases, in that order; junction bases with no gene match: 8. CDR3 length equals 12 residues. The chain's CDR3 is CASSLSGGYLFF. The CDR3 DNA reads as TGTGCCAGCAGTTTGTCCGGGGGGTACCTGTTCTTC.

The chain carries TRBV30 and TRBJ1-6; D might be TRBD1 (6 bases). Trimming shortened V by 0 bases and J by 9 bases, and 9 bases separated the two germline ends. The germline V gene encodes CDR1 GTSNPN and CDR2 SVGIG (reference sequence). This CDR3 region has 13 residues. The CDR3 nucleotides are TGTGCCTGGAGTGTTCAGGGGTCTTCACCCCTCCACTTT. It specifies CAWSVQGSSPLHF.

This clone was seen a single time. V is TRBV16 and J is TRBJ1-2; a possible D gene is TRBD1 (6 bases). The CDR3 loop spans 15 amino acids. Trimming removed 4 bases at V and 7 bases at J, with 19 bases between. In germline, CDR1 is KGHSY, CDR2 FQNENV. The CDR3 sequence: CASSPGGGIYGGYTF. The CDR3 nucleotides are TGTGCCAGCAGCCCCGGAGGGGGAATCTATGGTGGCTACACCTTC.

The genes are TRBV30 and TRBJ1-2; the match to TRBD1 covers 7 bases. The CDR3 totals 12 residues. Unmatched junction bases numbered 7, after V lost 3 bases and J lost 9 bases. The germline CDR1 and CDR2 sequences are GTSNPN and SVGIG (reference sequence). CDR3 region: CAWSGDRDSYTF. CDR3 DNA: TGTGCCTGGAGCGGAGACAGGGATAGCTACACCTTC.

This chain links TRBV7-9 with TRBJ1-2, with 10 bases matching TRBD1. With 6 bases clipped from V and 8 bases from J, the junction kept 12 bases outside the gene matches. CDR1 and CDR2 (germline): SEHNR, FQNEAQ (reference sequence). The CDR3 contains 15 residues. The CDR3, as DNA: TGTGCCAGCAGTTCGCCGGGACAGGGGTATTCCGGCTACACCTTC. Amino acid sequence: CASSSPGQGYSGYTF. Looking up the rest from reference TRBV7-9 and TRBJ1-2 gives the full variable domain: DTGVSQNPRHKITKRGQNVTFRCDPISEHNRLYWYRQTLGQGPEFLTYFQNEAQLEKSRLLSDRFSAERPKGSFSTLEIQRTEQGDSAMYLCASSSPGQGYSGYTFGSGTRLTVV.

The chain uses TRBV6-6 and TRBJ2-7; 9 positions match TRBD2. Germline V gene data show CDR1 as MNHNY and CDR2 as SVGAGI (reference sequence). This CDR3 region has 16 residues. Unmatched junction bases numbered 14, after V lost 8 bases and J lost 3 bases. The CDR3 spells CASLSGMGSGGYEQYF. The DNA of the CDR3 is TGTGCCAGCCTCTCGGGTATGGGTAGCGGGGGCTACGAGCAGTACTTC.

The CDR3 DNA reads TGTGCCAGCAGTGAATATTCCGGGGGATACACTGAAGCTTTCTTT. The encoded protein is CASSEYSGGYTEAFF. The rearrangement uses TRBV25-1 and TRBJ1-1; possible D gene TRBD1, 5 bases. The length of the CDR3 is 15 residues. The germline CDR1 and CDR2 sequences are MGHDK and SYGVNS. Trimming left V 0 bases short and J 3 bases short, with 11 bases between.

This chain links TRBV10-2 with TRBJ1-4; D uncertain. CDR1 WSHSY and CDR2 SAAADI come from the germline V gene. The V end was cut by 3 bases, the J end by 5 bases, with 10 bases between. The CDR3 length is 14 residues. In DNA form, the CDR3 reads TGCGCCAGCAGTGATCGGGTAACGAATGAAAAACTGTTTTTT. This gives the protein CASSDRVTNEKLFF.

The V call is TRBV4-3, the J call TRBJ1-2, with 7 bases identical to TRBD1. Germline-derived CDR1 and CDR2 are LGHNA and YSLEER. The CDR3 is 14 amino acids. V dropped 0 bases and J dropped 10; count of bases not matched to a gene: 8. CDR3 region: CASSQDSQGDDYTF. The CDR3 DNA is TGCGCCAGCAGCCAAGACTCCCAGGGGGACGACTACACCTTC.

This chain uses TRBV5-1 with TRBJ2-7, with TRBD1 matching over 7 bases. The CDR3 spans 14 residues. Germline CDR1 reads SGHRS; CDR2 reads YFSETQ. V gave up 0 bases and J gave up 2 bases; unmatched junction bases: 2. The CDR3 loop reads CASSLGDSTYEQYF. The CDR3 coding sequence is TGCGCCAGCAGCTTGGGGGACAGCACCTACGAGCAGTACTTC.

This chain links TRBV5-4 with TRBJ1-1, with a weak D call TRBD1 (6 bases). CDR3 length: 13 residues. Germline V lookup: CDR1 SGHNT, CDR2 YYREEE (reference sequence). V shed 2 bases and J shed 5 bases, with 10 bases lying between them. The DNA of the CDR3 is TGTGCCAGCAGCTTTGACAGGCAGACTGAAGCTTTCTTT. Its protein product is CASSFDRQTEAFF.

The V and J genes are TRBV6-5 and TRBJ2-7; D possibly corresponds to TRBD1 (5 bases). V was shortened by 4 bases and J by 1 base, with 8 bases between the two germline ends. CDR1 is MNHEY, CDR2 SVGAGI, per germline. The CDR3 totals 13 residues. Written as DNA, the CDR3 is TGTGCCAGCAGTTGGGCAGGGTCCTACGAGCAGTACTTC. It is translated as CASSWAGSYEQYF.

This clone occurred once. The chain has TRBV18 and TRBJ2-1; 11 positions match TRBD2. J was trimmed by 7 bases and V by 4 bases; bases with no gene match: 9. CDR3 length: 16 residues. In germline, CDR1 is KGHSH, CDR2 LQKENI. The CDR3 DNA sequence: TGTGCCAGCTCACTTCGTAGCGGGGGGGCCTGGAATGAGCAGTTCTTC. Its protein is CASSLRSGGAWNEQFF.

The chain carries TRBV7-8 and TRBJ1-5; D uncertain. The V end was cut by 3 bases, the J end by 7 bases, with 13 bases between. This CDR3 spans 14 amino acids. The V gene's germline CDR1 is SGHVS and CDR2 FQNEAQ. This CDR3 reads CASSFLGSEQPQHF. In DNA form, the CDR3 reads TGTGCCAGCAGCTTTTTAGGTTCTGAGCAGCCCCAGCATTTT.

The V call is TRBV10-2, the J call TRBJ2-1; 15 bases map to TRBD2. Trimming cost V 10 bases and J 2 bases; bases outside gene matches: 9. This CDR3 spans 17 amino acids. Germline V gene lookup returns CDR1 WSHSY and CDR2 SAAADI. As DNA, the CDR3 is TGCGCCACAACGTCCGGGACTAGCGGGGGGACCTACAATGAGCAGTTCTTC. Its protein product is CATTSGTSGGTYNEQFF.